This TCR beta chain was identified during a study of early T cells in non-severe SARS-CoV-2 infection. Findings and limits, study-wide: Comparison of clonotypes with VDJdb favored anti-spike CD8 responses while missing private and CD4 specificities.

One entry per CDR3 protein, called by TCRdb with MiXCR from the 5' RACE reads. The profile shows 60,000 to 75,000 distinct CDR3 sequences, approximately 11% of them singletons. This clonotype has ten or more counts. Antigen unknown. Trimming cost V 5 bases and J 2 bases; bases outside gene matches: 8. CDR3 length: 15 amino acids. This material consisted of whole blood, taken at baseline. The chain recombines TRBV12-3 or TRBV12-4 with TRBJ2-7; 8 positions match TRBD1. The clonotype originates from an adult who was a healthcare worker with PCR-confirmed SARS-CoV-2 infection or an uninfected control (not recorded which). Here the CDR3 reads CASSKTGVRTYEQYF. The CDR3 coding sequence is TGTGCCAGCAGTAAGACAGGGGTCCGAACCTACGAGCAGTACTTC.